This T cell receptor (beta chain) was captured by sequencing in a study of high-grade serous ovarian cancer treatment subgroups. The tumor samples were collected prior to definitive surgery or chemotherapy. Using immunoSEQ multiplex PCR, the repertoire was profiled, and TCRdb retains in-frame clones only, with some absent. Of 3,000 to 4,000 clones detected, about 80% appear once; the ten largest clones hold about 20%. V lost 6 bases, J lost 4 bases, and 5 bases stayed unmatched. The germline CDR1 and CDR2 sequences are SNHLY and FYNNEI. This CDR3 contains 17 residues. The sample holds a few counts of this clone.

Sample: tumor tissue. The rearrangement links TRBV2 to TRBJ2-2, with 16 bases lining up with TRBD2. The TCR originated in a human donor with high-grade serous ovarian cancer. The CDR3 sequence is CASRGLAGGSGTGELFF. The CDR3 nucleotides read TGTGCCAGCAGGGGACTAGCGGGAGGGAGCGGCACCGGGGAGCTGTTTTTT.